Given below is one T cell receptor (beta chain) in context. The data were produced by immunoSEQ multiplex PCR, yet TCRdb's version contains in-frame clones alone and is incomplete. This sample yields 200,000 to 300,000 clones, of which about 89% are seen a single time; roughly 9% belongs to the top ten. V was trimmed by 4 bases and J by 1 base, leaving 8 bases between them. Germline V gene data show CDR1 as SGHNT and CDR2 as YYREEE (reference sequence). CDR3 length: 13 amino acids. These data originate in a study of blood T cell repertoires in COVID-19. In the study overall: Sources were T cells, B-cell-depleted T cells, or PBMCs; the material itself was cDNA or gDNA.

This clonotype was sampled from a man between 35 and 55 years old who had recovered from COVID-19. Sequenced material: PBMCs or T cells enriched from blood (not recorded which). J is TRBJ1-1 and V is TRBV5-4; TRBD1 is a possible D gene (5 bases). This CDR3 reads CASSVDRNTEAFF. CDR3 coding DNA: TGTGCCAGCAGCGTCGACAGGAACACTGAAGCTTTCTTT.